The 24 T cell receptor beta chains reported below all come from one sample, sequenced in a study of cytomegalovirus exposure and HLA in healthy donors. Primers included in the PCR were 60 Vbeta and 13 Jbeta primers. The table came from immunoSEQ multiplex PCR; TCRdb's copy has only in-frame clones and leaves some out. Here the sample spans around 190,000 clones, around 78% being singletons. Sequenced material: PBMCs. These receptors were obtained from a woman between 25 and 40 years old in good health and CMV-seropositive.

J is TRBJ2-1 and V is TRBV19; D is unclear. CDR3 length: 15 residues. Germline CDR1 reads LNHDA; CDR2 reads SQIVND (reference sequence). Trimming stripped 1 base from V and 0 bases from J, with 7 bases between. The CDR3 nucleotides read TGTGCCAGTAGTATAGTTCCGGGCTCCTACAATGAGCAGTTCTTC. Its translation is CASSIVPGSYNEQFF.

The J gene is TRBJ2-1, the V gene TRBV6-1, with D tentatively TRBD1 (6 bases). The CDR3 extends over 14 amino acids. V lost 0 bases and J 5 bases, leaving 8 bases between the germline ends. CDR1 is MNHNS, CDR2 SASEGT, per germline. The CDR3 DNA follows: TGTGCCAGCAGTGAAGCGGGACATCACAATGAGCAGTTCTTC. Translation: CASSEAGHHNEQFF.

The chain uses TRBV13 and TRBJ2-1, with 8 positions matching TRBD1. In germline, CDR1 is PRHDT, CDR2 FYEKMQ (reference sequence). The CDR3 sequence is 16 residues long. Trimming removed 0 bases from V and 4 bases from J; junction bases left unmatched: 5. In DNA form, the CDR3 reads TGTGCCAGCAGCTTAGGCCTGGGACAGGAGTACAATGAGCAGTTCTTC. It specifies CASSLGLGQEYNEQFF.

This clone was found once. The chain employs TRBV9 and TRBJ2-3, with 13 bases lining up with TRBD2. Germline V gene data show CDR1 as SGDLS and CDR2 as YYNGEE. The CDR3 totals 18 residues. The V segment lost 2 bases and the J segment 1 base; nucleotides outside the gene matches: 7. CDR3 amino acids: CASSVGTSGIKGTDTQYF. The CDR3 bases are TGTGCCAGCAGCGTTGGGACTAGCGGGATTAAGGGCACAGATACGCAGTATTTT.

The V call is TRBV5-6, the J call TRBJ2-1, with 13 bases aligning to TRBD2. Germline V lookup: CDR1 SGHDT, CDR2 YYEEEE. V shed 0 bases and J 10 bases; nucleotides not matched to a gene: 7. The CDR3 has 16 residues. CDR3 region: CASSLDGLAGAVEQFF. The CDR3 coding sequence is TGTGCCAGCAGCTTGGACGGACTAGCGGGAGCGGTCGAGCAGTTCTTC. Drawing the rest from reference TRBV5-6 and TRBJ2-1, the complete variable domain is DAGVTQSPTHLIKTRGQQVTLRCSPKSGHDTVSWYQQALGQGPQFIFQYYEEEERQRGNFPDRFSGHQFPNYSSELNVNALLLGDSALYLCASSLDGLAGAVEQFFGPGTRLTVL.

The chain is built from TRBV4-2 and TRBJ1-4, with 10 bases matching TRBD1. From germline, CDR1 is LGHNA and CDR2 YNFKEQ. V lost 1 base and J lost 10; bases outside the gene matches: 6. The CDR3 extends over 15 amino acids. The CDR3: CASSQGQGALGKLFF. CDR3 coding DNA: TGTGCCAGCAGCCAAGGACAGGGGGCCTTGGGAAAACTGTTTTTT.

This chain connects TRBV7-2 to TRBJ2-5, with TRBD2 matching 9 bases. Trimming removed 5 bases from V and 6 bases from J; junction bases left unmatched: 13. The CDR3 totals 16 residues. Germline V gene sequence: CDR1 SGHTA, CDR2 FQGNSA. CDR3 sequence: CASSPTPSGGMQTQYF. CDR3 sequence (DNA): TGTGCCAGCAGCCCAACGCCAAGCGGGGGGATGCAGACCCAGTACTTC.

The CDR3, as DNA: TGTGCCTCCGGGAACTACGAGCAGTACTTC. Its translation: CASGNYEQYF. V and J are TRBV2 and TRBJ2-7; tentatively, D is TRBD2 (5 bases). The CDR3 contains 10 residues. Germline-derived CDR1 and CDR2 are SNHLY and FYNNEI. Trimming took 11 bases from V and 3 from J, leaving 8 bases between them.

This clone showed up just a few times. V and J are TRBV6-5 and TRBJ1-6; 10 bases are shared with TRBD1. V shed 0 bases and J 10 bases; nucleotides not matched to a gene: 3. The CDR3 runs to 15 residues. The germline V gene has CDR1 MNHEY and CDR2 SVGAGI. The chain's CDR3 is CASSYSGTGESPLHF. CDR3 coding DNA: TGTGCCAGCAGTTACTCCGGGACAGGGGAATCACCCCTCCACTTT.

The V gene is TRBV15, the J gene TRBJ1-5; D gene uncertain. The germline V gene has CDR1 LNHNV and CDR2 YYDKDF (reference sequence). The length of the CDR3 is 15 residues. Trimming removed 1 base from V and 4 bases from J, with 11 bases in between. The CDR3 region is CATSRAPPRNQPQHF. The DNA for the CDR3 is TGTGCCACCAGCAGAGCTCCCCCCCGGAATCAGCCCCAGCATTTT.

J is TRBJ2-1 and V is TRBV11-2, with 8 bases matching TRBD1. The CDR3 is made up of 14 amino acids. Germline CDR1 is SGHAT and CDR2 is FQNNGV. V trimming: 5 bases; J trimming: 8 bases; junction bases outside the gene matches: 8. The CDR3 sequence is CASSPSSTGDEQFF. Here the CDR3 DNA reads TGTGCCAGCAGCCCCAGCTCGACAGGGGATGAGCAGTTCTTC.

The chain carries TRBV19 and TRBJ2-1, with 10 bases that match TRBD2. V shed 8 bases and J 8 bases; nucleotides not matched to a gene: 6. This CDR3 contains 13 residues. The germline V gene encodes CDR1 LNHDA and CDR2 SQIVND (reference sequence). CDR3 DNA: TGTGCCAGTCGGTCTAGCGGGAGTCATGAGCAGTTCTTC. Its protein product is CASRSSGSHEQFF.

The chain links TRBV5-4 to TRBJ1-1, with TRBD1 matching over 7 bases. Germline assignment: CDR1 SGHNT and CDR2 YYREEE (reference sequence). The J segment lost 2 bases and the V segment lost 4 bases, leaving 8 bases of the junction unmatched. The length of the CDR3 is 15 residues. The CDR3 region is CASSLGRGRNTEAFF. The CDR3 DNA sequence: TGTGCCAGCAGCCTGGGAAGGGGGCGAAACACTGAAGCTTTCTTT.

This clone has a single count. CDR3 protein: CASSRGTYEQYF. For the CDR3, the DNA is TGTGCCAGCAGTAGAGGGACCTACGAGCAGTACTTC. The chain joins TRBV27 to TRBJ2-7, with D maybe TRBD2 (5 bases). Germline loops: CDR1 MNHEY, CDR2 SMNVEV (reference sequence). Trimming pared 5 bases from V and 2 bases from J, leaving 7 bases between. The CDR3 totals 12 residues.

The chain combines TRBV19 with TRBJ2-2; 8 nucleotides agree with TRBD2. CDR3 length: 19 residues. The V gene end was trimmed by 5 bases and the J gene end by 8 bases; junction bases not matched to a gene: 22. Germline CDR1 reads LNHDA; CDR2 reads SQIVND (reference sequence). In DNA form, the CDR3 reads TGTGCCAGTAGTTCTGCTCCTACCGGGACTAGGGCGGCCATAGGGGAGCTGTTTTTT. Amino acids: CASSSAPTGTRAAIGELFF.

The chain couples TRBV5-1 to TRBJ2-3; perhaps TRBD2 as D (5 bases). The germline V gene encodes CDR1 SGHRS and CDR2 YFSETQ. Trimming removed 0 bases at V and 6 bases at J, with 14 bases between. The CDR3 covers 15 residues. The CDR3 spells CASSLDSASSDTQYF. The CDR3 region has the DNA TGCGCCAGCAGCTTGGATTCAGCTAGCTCGGATACGCAGTATTTT.

The CDR3 coding sequence is TGTGCCAGCAGCGTAAGCAACCTTCCGAACACTGAAGCTTTCTTT. It yields the protein CASSVSNLPNTEAFF. The chain links TRBV9 to TRBJ1-1; no clear D. The germline V gene has CDR1 SGDLS and CDR2 YYNGEE. The CDR3 has 15 amino acids. V was cut by 1 base and J by 1 base, with 11 bases left in between.

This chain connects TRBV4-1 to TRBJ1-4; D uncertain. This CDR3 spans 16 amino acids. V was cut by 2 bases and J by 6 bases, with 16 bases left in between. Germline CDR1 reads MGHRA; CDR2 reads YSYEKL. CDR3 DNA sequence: TGCGCCAGCAGCCAACCCTCGGACGGAGGGTATGAAAAACTGTTTTTT. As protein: CASSQPSDGGYEKLFF.

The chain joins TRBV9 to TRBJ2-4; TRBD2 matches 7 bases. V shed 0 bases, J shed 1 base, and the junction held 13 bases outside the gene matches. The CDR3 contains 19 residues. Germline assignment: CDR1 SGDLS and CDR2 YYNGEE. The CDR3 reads CASSVGAGAKPTAKNIQYF. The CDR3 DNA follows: TGTGCCAGCAGCGTAGGGGCGGGAGCTAAACCTACGGCCAAAAACATTCAGTACTTC.

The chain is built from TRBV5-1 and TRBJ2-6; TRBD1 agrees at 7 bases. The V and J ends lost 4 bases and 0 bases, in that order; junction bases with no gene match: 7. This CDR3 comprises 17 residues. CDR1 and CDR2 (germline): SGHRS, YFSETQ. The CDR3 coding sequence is TGCGCCAGCAGCACACGGACAGGTACCTCTGGGGCCAACGTCCTGACTTTC. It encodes CASSTRTGTSGANVLTF.

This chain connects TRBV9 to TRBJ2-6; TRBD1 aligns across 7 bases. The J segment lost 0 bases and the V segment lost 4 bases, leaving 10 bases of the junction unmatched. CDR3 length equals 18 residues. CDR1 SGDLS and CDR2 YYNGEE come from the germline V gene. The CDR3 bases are TGTGCCAGCAGCACCAGGACAGGCCCCAACTCTGGGGCCAACGTCCTGACTTTC. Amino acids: CASSTRTGPNSGANVLTF.

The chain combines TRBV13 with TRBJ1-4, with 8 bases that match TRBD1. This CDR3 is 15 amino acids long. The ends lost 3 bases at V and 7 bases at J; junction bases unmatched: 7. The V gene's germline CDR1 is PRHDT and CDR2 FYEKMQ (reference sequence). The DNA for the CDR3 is TGTGCCAGCAGCTTCCTCAGGGGGCCTGGTGAAAAACTGTTTTTT. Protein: CASSFLRGPGEKLFF. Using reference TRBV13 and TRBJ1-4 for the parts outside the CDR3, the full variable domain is AAGVIQSPRHLIKEKRETATLKCYPIPRHDTVYWYQQGPGQDPQFLISFYEKMQSDKGSIPDRFSAQQFSDYHSELNMSSLELGDSALYFCASSFLRGPGEKLFFGSGTQLSVL.

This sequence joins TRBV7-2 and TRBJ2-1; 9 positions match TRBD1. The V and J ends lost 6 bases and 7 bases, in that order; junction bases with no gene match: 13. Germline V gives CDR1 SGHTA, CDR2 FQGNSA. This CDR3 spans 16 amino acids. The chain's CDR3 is CASRHSGTGTHNEQFF. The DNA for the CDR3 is TGTGCCAGCAGACACTCCGGGACAGGGACGCATAATGAGCAGTTCTTC.

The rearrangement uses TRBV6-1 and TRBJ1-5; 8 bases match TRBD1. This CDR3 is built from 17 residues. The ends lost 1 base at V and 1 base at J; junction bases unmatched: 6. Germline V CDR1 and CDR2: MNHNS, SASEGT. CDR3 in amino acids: CASSEGTGRVSNQPQHF. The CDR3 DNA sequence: TGTGCCAGCAGTGAAGGGACAGGGCGGGTAAGCAATCAGCCCCAGCATTTT.